This is a list of T cell receptor beta chains from one sample in a study of spatial heterogeneity in lung cancer. TCRdb re-analysed the 5' RACE reads in MiXCR, keeping a single row per CDR3 protein. Of 9,500 to 12,000 distinct CDR3 sequences listed, 20% to 25% were seen once; the top ten hold about two fifths. The sequencing used PBMCs, collected at follow-up. The receptor source for this set is a male donor with early-stage non-small cell lung cancer. Each CDR3 is given with its conserved first and last residue. D genes are given only for firm matches. A clone size is listed for some rows: how often the clone was seen (once, few, many), or a class if it is expanded.

DNA | CDR3 | D | J | V | size
. | CSVEPSVRVGYTF | . | TRBJ1-2 | TRBV29-1 | .
TGCGCCAGCAGTGAGCTCCGCCAGGGGACCGAGCAGTACTTC | CASSELRQGTEQYF | . | TRBJ2-7 | TRBV10-2 | few
TGTGCCAGCTCTCCCGCGGAGGGCGGAGAAGGGTACTTC | CASSPAEGGEGYF | . | TRBJ2-7 | TRBV18 | many
TGTGCCAGCAGCCAAGTTGCAGGATTGAACACTGAAGCTTTCTTT | CASSQVAGLNTEAFF | . | TRBJ1-1 | TRBV14 | .
TGTGCCAGCAGCCTCACTAGCGGGAGGTCGGCATGGGAGCAGTTCTTC | CASSLTSGRSAWEQFF | TRBD2 | TRBJ2-1 | TRBV11-2 | .
TGTGCCAGCAGTGAACTCGGCAGAAACACCGGGGAGCTGTTTTTT | CASSELGRNTGELFF | . | TRBJ2-2 | TRBV2 | many
TGCGCCAGCAGCCCCGGGGGGACAGGGGGAAACACTGAAGCTTTCTTT | CASSPGGTGGNTEAFF | TRBD1 | TRBJ1-1 | TRBV5-1 | many
TGTGCCAGCAGCTTGGTGGGTGATGGCTACACCTTC | CASSLVGDGYTF | . | TRBJ1-2 | TRBV5-6 | many
TGTGCCATCAGTGAGCTGGGACAGGGGGAGCAGTACTTC | CAISELGQGEQYF | TRBD1 | TRBJ2-7 | TRBV10-3 | .
TGTGCCAGTACAGGGTCGAGGGCCTATGGCTACACCTTC | CASTGSRAYGYTF | . | TRBJ1-2 | TRBV6-5 | .
TGTGCCAGCAGCCAAGATCTCGGACTATACCTTGATACGCAGTATTTT | CASSQDLGLYLDTQYF | . | TRBJ2-3 | TRBV3-1 | many
TGCAGCGTCTTGATAGTTGTCGGTGAGCAGTTCTTC | CSVLIVVGEQFF | . | TRBJ2-1 | TRBV29-1 | few
TGTGCCAGCAGACAGGGCAATCAGCCCCAGCATTTT | CASRQGNQPQHF | . | TRBJ1-5 | TRBV28 | many
TGCAGCGTTAGGACTAGCGGGAGTGACGAGCAGTACTTC | CSVRTSGSDEQYF | TRBD2 | TRBJ2-7 | TRBV29-1 | many
TGTGCCAGCAGCTTTTCCCAAGAGACCCAGTACTTC | CASSFSQETQYF | . | TRBJ2-5 | TRBV7-2 | medium-sized
TGTGCCAGCAGTTCCTTCGGGCAGGGGAAAGGAAACGCCATATATTTT | CASSSFGQGKGNAIYF | . | TRBJ1-3 | TRBV28 | .
TGTGCCAGCAGCTACTCGGTCTCAACTAATGAAAAACTGTTTTTT | CASSYSVSTNEKLFF | . | TRBJ1-4 | TRBV7-9 | .